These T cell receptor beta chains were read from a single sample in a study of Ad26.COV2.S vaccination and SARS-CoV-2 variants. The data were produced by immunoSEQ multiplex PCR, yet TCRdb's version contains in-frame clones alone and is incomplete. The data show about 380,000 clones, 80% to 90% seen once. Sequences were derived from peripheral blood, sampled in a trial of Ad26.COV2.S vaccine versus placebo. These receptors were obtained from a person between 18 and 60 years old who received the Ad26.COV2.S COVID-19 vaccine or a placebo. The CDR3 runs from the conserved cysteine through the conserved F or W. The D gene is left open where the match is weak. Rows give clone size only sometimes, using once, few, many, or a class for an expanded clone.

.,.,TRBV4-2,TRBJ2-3,TGTGCCAGCAGCTCCCGAGGTTGGGGGCAGGCCTCTGTTACGCAGTATTTT,CASSSRGWGQASVTQYF
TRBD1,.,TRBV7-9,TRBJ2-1,TGTGCCAGCAGCTTTAGGGACAGGGTTTACAATGAGCAGTTCTTC,CASSFRDRVYNEQFF
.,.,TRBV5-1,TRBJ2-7,TGCGCCAGCAGCCCGGGGGCGGGTTCCTCCTACGAGCAGTACTTC,CASSPGAGSSYEQYF
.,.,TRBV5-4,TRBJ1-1,TGTGCCAGCAGCTTCGGGGCTAAGAACACTGAAGCTTTCTTT,CASSFGAKNTEAFF
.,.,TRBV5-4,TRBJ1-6,TGTGCCAGCAGCTTGGGGGGGGCCCGAGGAAGATCACCCCTCCACTTT,CASSLGGARGRSPLHF
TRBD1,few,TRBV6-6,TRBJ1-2,TGTGCCAGCAGTATTTTCGGACAGGGAGGCTACACCTTC,CASSIFGQGGYTF
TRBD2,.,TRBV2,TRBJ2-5,TGTGCCAGCAGAGCTAGCGGGAGGCAAGAGACCCAGTACTTC,CASRASGRQETQYF
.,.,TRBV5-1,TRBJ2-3,TGCGCCAGCAGCGGATCCATACGGGCAGATACGCAGTATTTT,CASSGSIRADTQYF
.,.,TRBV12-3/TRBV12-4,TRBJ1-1,TGTGCCAGCAGGGGTCTGGTGGCCACTGAAGCTTTCTTT,CASRGLVATEAFF
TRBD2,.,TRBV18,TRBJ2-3,TGTGCCAGCTCACCAAAAGAGACTAGCTCTACAGATACGCAGTATTTT,CASSPKETSSTDTQYF
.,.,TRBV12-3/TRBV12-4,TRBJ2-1,TGTGCCAGCAGTTTACCCGGGAACAATGAGCAGTTCTTC,CASSLPGNNEQFF
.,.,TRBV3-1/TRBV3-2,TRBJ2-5,TGTGCCAGCAGCCATGCCTCAGGGGTCCAAGAGACCCAGTACTTC,CASSHASGVQETQYF
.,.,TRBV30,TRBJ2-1,TGTGCCTGTAATACCGGCCCTCCCTTCAATGAGCAGTTCTTC,CACNTGPPFNEQFF
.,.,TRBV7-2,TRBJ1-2,TGTGCCAGCAGCTTAAGTAGCAGGGTTGGTTATGGCTACACCTTC,CASSLSSRVGYGYTF
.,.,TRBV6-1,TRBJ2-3,TGTGCCAGCAGTGACGGGACCACAGATACGCAGTATTTT,CASSDGTTDTQYF
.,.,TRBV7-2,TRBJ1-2,TGTGCCAGCAGCTTATCCCCAGGGTCGGGCTATGGCTACACCTTC,CASSLSPGSGYGYTF
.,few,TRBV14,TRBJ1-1,TGTGCCAGCAGGCACCGGGGGGTAAACACTGAAGCTTTCTTT,CASRHRGVNTEAFF
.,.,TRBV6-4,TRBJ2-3,TGTGCCAGCAGTGACTCGAGATCTAGCACAGATACGCAGTATTTT,CASSDSRSSTDTQYF
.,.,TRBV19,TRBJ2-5,TGTGCCAGTAGTATGATAGGGGGGGGCCCAGAGACCCAGTACTTC,CASSMIGGGPETQYF
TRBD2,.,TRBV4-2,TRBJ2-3,TGTGCCAGCAGCCCGCGGGTCGGCGGGGGTAGAGGCACAGATACGCAGTATTTT,CASSPRVGGGRGTDTQYF
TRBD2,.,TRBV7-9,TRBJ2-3,TGTGCCAGCAGCCTCCGACTAGCGGGGAGCACAGATACGCAGTATTTT,CASSLRLAGSTDTQYF
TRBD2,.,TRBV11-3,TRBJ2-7,TGTGCCAGCAGCTTACTGCTAGCGGGACGGTACGAGCAGTACTTC,CASSLLLAGRYEQYF
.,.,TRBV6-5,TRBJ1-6,TGTGCCAGCAGTTACTCTGGGGGGAGGGGTTCACCCCTCCACTTT,CASSYSGGRGSPLHF
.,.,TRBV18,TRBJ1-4,TGTGCCAGCTCTCCCGACAGGTCCGAAAAACTGTTTTTT,CASSPDRSEKLFF
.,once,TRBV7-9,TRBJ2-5,TGTGCCAGCAGCTTAGCCCACCTCCTGGGGGAGACCCAGTACTTC,CASSLAHLLGETQYF
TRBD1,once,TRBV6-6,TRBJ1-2,TGTGCCAGCAGACACACGACAGGGAGCAACTATGGCTACACCTTC,CASRHTTGSNYGYTF
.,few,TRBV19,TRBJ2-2,TGTGCCAGTAGGACTCCCGGGACTCAGAACACCGGGGAGCTGTTTTTT,CASRTPGTQNTGELFF
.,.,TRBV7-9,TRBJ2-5,TGTGCCAGCAGCTTTGGGAGGGAGACCCAGTACTTC,CASSFGRETQYF
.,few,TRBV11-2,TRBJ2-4,TGTGCCAGCAGCGGCTCGACAGCGGCCAAAAACATTCAGTACTTC,CASSGSTAAKNIQYF
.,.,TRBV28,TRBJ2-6,TGTGCCAGCACTCCATCAGGGACCCCTGGGGCCAACGTCCTGACTTTC,CASTPSGTPGANVLTF
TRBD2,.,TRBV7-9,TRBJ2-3,TGTGCCAGCGGACTAGCGGGGTTATATACGCAGTATTTT,CASGLAGLYTQYF
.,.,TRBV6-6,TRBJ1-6,TGTGCCAGCAGTTACAGGACACCTTATAATTCACCCCTCCACTTT,CASSYRTPYNSPLHF
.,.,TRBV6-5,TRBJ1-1,TGTGCCAGCAGTTACTCGCCAGGGATGAACATTGAAGCTTTCTTT,CASSYSPGMNIEAFF
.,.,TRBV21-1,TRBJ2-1,TGTGCCAGCGGCAAAGCTGGAGTCTACAATGAGCAGTTCTTC,CASGKAGVYNEQFF
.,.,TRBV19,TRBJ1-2,TGTGCCACAACGTTAACCGCCAGGAGAGGCTACACCTTC,CATTLTARRGYTF
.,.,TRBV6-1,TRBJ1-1,TGTGCCAGCAGTGACCCGGGAGAGAACACTGAAGCTTTCTTT,CASSDPGENTEAFF
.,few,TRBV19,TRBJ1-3,TGTGCCAGTAGTATCGCTGGAAACACCATATATTTT,CASSIAGNTIYF
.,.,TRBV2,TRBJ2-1,TGTGCCAGCACTCCTCCGACCCGGGTGAGTGGCAATGAGCAGTTCTTC,CASTPPTRVSGNEQFF
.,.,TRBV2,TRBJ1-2,TGTGCCAGCAGTGGGCACAGGGAGTTAGGTGGCTACACCTTC,CASSGHRELGGYTF
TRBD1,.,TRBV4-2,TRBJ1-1,TGTGCCAGCAGCCCCTCGAGGACAGGGGGATTCAAGAACACTGAAGCTTTCTTT,CASSPSRTGGFKNTEAFF
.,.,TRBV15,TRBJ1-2,TGTGCCACCAGCAGAGTCCATTTCGAGGGCTACACCTTC,CATSRVHFEGYTF
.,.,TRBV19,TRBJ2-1,TGTGCCAGTAGTCTGCAGGGTACGAATGAGCAGTTCTTC,CASSLQGTNEQFF
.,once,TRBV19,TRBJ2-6,TGTGCCAGTAGTATTGTCTACGCTGGGGCCAACGTCCTGACTTTC,CASSIVYAGANVLTF
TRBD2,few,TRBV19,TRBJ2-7,TGTGCCAGTAGTGCCGCGGGGGGGCCTCTCTACGAGCAGTACTTC,CASSAAGGPLYEQYF
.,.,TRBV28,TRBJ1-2,TGTGCCAGCAGTTTATCTGGGGTGGGCGGCTACACCTTC,CASSLSGVGGYTF
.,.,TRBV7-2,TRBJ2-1,TGTGCCAGCAGCGCAGTCGGTGAGCAGTTCTTC,CASSAVGEQFF
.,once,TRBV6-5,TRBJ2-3,TGTGCCAGCAGTTACAGGGGTCACACAGATACGCAGTATTTT,CASSYRGHTDTQYF
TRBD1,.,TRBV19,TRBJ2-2,TGTGCCAGTAGCCTACAGGGGCCCGGGGAGCTGTTTTTT,CASSLQGPGELFF
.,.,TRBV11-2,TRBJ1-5,TGTGCCAGCAGCAAAATAAACCTCATGACGGTTAGCAATCAGCCCCAGCATTTT,CASSKINLMTVSNQPQHF
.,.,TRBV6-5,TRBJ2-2,TGTGCCAGCACGGGGCTGGGCGGGGAGCTGTTTTTT,CASTGLGGELFF
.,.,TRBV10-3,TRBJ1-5,TGTGCCATCAGTGATGCCCTTGGCAATCAGCCCCAGCATTTT,CAISDALGNQPQHF
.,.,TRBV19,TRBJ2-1,TGTGCCAGTAGTATTGTAGAGTCGGGCTACAATGAGCAGTTCTTC,CASSIVESGYNEQFF
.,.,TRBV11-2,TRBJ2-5,TGTGCCAGCAGCTGGAATCGCGGGTTTCAAGAGACCCAGTACTTC,CASSWNRGFQETQYF
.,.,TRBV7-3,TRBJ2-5,TGTGCCAGCAGCTTAGTCCCGGTAGGGCAGACCCAGTACTTC,CASSLVPVGQTQYF
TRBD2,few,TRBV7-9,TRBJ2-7,TGTGCCAGCAGCCTCGGGGGGGGTGCCCTCTCCTACGAGCAGTACTTC,CASSLGGGALSYEQYF